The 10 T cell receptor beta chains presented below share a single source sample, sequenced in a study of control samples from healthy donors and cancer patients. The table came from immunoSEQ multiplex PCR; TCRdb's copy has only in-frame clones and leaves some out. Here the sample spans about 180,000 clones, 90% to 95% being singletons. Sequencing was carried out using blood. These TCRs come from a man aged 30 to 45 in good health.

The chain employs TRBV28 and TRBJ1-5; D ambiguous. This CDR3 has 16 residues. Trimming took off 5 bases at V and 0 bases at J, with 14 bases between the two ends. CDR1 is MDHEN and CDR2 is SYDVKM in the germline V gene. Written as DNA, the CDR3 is TGTGCCAGCAGTCTCAGACGGAGTACTAGCAATCAGCCCCAGCATTTT. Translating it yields CASSLRRSTSNQPQHF.

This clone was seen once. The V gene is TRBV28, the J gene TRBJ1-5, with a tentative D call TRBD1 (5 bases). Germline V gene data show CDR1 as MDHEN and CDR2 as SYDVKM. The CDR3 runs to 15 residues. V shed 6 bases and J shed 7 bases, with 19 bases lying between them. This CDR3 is CASRSSSGKGQPQHF. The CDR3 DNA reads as TGTGCCAGCAGATCATCCTCAGGGAAAGGCCAGCCCCAGCATTTT.

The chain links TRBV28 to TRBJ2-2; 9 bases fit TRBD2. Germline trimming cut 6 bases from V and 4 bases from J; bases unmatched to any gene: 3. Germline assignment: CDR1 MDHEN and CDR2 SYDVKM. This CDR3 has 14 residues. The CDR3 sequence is CASRASGVTGELFF. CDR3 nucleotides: TGTGCCAGCAGGGCTAGCGGGGTCACCGGGGAGCTGTTTTTT.

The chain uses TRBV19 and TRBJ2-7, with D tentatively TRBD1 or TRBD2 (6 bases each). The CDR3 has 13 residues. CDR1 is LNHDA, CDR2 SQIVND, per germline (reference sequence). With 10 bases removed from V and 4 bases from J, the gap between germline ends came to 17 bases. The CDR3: CATGGTSGYEQYF. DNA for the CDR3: TGTGCCACCGGCGGGACAAGCGGGTACGAGCAGTACTTC.

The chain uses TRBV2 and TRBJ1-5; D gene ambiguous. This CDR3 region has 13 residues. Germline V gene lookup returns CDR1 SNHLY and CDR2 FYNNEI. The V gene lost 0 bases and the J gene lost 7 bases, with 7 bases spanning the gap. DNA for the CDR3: TGTGCCAGCAGTGAAGCGGCGTGGCAGCCCCAGCATTTT. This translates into CASSEAAWQPQHF.

The CDR3: CASSGVWGGNQPQHF. CDR3 DNA: TGTGCCAGCAGTGGGGTATGGGGGGGGAATCAGCCCCAGCATTTT. V usage is TRBV5-8 and J usage is TRBJ1-5, with a weak D call TRBD1 (5 bases). With 5 bases removed from V and 4 bases from J, the gap between germline ends came to 16 bases. CDR3 length: 15 amino acids. Germline CDR1 SGHTS, CDR2 YDEGEE. Filled out from reference TRBV5-8 and TRBJ1-5, the complete variable domain reads EAGVTQSPTHLIKTRGQQATLRCSPISGHTSVYWYQQALGLGLQFLLWYDEGEERNRGNFPPRFSGRQFPNYSSELNVNALELEDSALYLCASSGVWGGNQPQHFGDGTRLSIL.

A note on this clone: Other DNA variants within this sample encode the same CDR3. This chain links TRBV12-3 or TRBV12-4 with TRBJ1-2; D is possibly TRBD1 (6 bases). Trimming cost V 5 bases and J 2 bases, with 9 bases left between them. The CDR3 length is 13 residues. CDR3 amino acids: CASSLGQNYGYTF. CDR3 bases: TGTGCCAGCAGTCTCGGACAGAACTATGGCTACACCTTC.

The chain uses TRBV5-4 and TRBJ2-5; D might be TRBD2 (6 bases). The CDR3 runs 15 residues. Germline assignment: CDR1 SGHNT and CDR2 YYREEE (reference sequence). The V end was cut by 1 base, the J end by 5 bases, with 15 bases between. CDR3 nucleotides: TGTGCCAGCAGCTTGTTATCTAGCGCCAAGGAGACCCAGTACTTC. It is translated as CASSLLSSAKETQYF.

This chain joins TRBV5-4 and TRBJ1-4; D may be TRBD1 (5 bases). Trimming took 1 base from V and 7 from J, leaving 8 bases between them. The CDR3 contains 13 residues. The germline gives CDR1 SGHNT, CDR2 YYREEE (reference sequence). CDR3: CASSLQGSEKLFF. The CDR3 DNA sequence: TGTGCCAGCAGCTTGCAGGGAAGTGAAAAACTGTTTTTT.

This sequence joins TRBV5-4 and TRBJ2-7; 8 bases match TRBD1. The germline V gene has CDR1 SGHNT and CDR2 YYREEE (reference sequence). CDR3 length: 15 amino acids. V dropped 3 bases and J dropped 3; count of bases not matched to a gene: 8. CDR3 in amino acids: CASSSARDRIYEQYF. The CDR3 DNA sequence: TGTGCCAGCAGCTCAGCTCGGGACAGGATCTACGAGCAGTACTTC.